Below, 18 T cell receptor beta chains from the same sample are listed, as sequenced in a study of shared clonotypes between healthy human individuals. CD45RO-negative cells were positively selected for CCR7, leaving out terminally differentiated effector memory CD45RA+ cells. Some clones are missing from TCRdb's copy, which holds only in-frame ones; the method was immunoSEQ multiplex PCR. This table has a few hundred thousand clones, less than 97% appearing once. The source material was naive CD8+ T cells sorted from blood. Receptors were obtained from a woman aged 30 to 39 in good health.

The chain employs TRBV5-1 and TRBJ2-1, with 11 positions matching TRBD2. CDR1 SGHRS and CDR2 YFSETQ come from the germline V gene. The J segment lost 4 bases and the V segment lost 4 bases, leaving 7 bases of the junction unmatched. CDR3 size: 16 residues. CDR3 protein: CASSPQLAGAYNEQFF. CDR3 DNA sequence: TGCGCCAGCAGCCCTCAACTAGCGGGAGCTTACAATGAGCAGTTCTTC.

The rearrangement uses TRBV11-1 and TRBJ2-7, with 11 bases aligning to TRBD1. Trimming cost V 5 bases and J 5 bases; bases outside gene matches: 14. CDR3 length: 17 residues. In germline, CDR1 is SGHAT, CDR2 FQDESV (reference sequence). CDR3 nucleotides: TGTGCCAGCAGCAAGCTAATCGGACAGGGGGCGATCAACGAGCAGTACTTC. Residues: CASSKLIGQGAINEQYF.

In this sample, this clone turned up once. The gene calls are TRBV4-1 and TRBJ1-4; D not resolved. The CDR3 sequence is 16 residues long. V was cut by 1 base and J by 5 bases, with 14 bases left in between. Germline CDR1 and CDR2: MGHRA and YSYEKL. The CDR3 loop is CASSQGVAVGNEKLFF. In nucleotides, the CDR3 is TGCGCCAGCAGCCAAGGGGTGGCCGTGGGAAATGAAAAACTGTTTTTT.

CDR3 coding DNA: TGTGCCAGCAGCTCACCAGGGGAGGAGAAAGATACGCAGTATTTT. It encodes CASSSPGEEKDTQYF. The rearrangement links TRBV5-4 to TRBJ2-3; D may match TRBD1 or TRBD2 (6 bases each). This CDR3 comprises 15 residues. Between the trimmed V and J ends, which lost 3 bases and 5 bases, there was a span of 16 bases. Germline CDR1 SGHNT, CDR2 YYREEE (reference sequence).

For the CDR3, the DNA is TGTGCCAGCAGCAGGGGGAGAATACTAGCGGGAGTCGTAGAGACCCAGTACTTC. Its translation is CASSRGRILAGVVETQYF. V usage is TRBV21-1 and J usage is TRBJ2-5; the D call TRBD2 from the table was never checked on the DNA. TRBV21-1 is a pseudogene. The CDR3 has 18 residues.

The rearrangement uses TRBV9 and TRBJ2-7, with TRBD2 matching over 7 bases. The CDR3 sequence is 14 residues long. The junction had 6 bases not matched to a gene; V was cut back by 4 bases and J by 2 bases. Per the germline V gene, CDR1 is SGDLS and CDR2 is YYNGEE. This chain's CDR3 is CASSSSGSTYEQYF. The CDR3 bases are TGTGCCAGCAGCTCTAGCGGATCAACCTACGAGCAGTACTTC.

The chain has TRBV2 and TRBJ2-3, with D hard to call. Germline CDR1 is SNHLY and CDR2 is FYNNEI. The CDR3 consists of 13 residues. Trimming took 5 bases from V and 7 from J, leaving 13 bases between them. The chain's CDR3 is CASSLGPGYTQYF. CDR3 coding DNA: TGTGCCAGCAGTTTAGGGCCCGGATATACGCAGTATTTT.

This chain links TRBV5-6 with TRBJ2-7; no reliable D call. Trimming left V 0 bases short and J 3 bases short, with 10 bases between. Germline CDR1 reads SGHDT; CDR2 reads YYEEEE. The CDR3 sequence is 14 residues long. The CDR3 DNA reads as TGTGCCAGCAGCTTGGGCGGAAAAAACTACGAGCAGTACTTC. Translated: CASSLGGKNYEQYF. Full variable domain (missing parts from reference TRBV5-6 and TRBJ2-7): DAGVTQSPTHLIKTRGQQVTLRCSPKSGHDTVSWYQQALGQGPQFIFQYYEEEERQRGNFPDRFSGHQFPNYSSELNVNALLLGDSALYLCASSLGGKNYEQYFGPGTRLTVT.

The chain links TRBV5-6 to TRBJ2-1; D might be TRBD2 (6 bases). Germline values: CDR1 SGHDT, CDR2 YYEEEE. V was cut by 2 bases and J by 6 bases, with 12 bases left in between. The CDR3 is made up of 14 amino acids. CDR3 nucleotides: TGTGCCAGCAGCTTTGCCGGGGACTCCAATGAGCAGTTCTTC. Translated: CASSFAGDSNEQFF.

J is TRBJ2-3 and V is TRBV29-1; no clear D. The ends were cut back, 2 bases at V and 0 bases at J, with 15 bases in the middle. Germline CDR1 is SQVTM and CDR2 is ANQGSEA. This CDR3 is built from 16 residues. As DNA, the CDR3 is TGCAGCGTTGAACAGTCGAGCTATACTAGCACAGATACGCAGTATTTT. It is translated as CSVEQSSYTSTDTQYF.

The V gene is TRBV28, the J gene TRBJ2-1, with D possibly TRBD1 on 6 matching bases. Germline CDR1 MDHEN, CDR2 SYDVKM. CDR3 length equals 16 residues. V was clipped by 5 bases and J by 1 base, with 15 bases between them. Here the CDR3 reads CASSPRGRGSYNEQFF. The CDR3 DNA follows: TGTGCCAGCAGTCCTCGTGGCAGGGGTTCCTACAATGAGCAGTTCTTC.

V and J are TRBV29-1 and TRBJ2-2; 10 positions agree with TRBD2. V dropped 7 bases and J dropped 1; count of bases not matched to a gene: 3. This CDR3 has 14 amino acids. CDR1 SQVTM and CDR2 ANQGSEA come from the germline V gene. CDR3 in amino acids: CSARTSGNTGELFF. CDR3 coding DNA: TGCAGCGCCAGGACTAGCGGGAACACCGGGGAGCTGTTTTTT.

V usage is TRBV11-2 and J usage is TRBJ2-1; TRBD1 matches 7 bases. V was clipped by 2 bases and J by 5 bases; unmatched bases: 9. The CDR3 is made up of 16 amino acids. Germline assignment: CDR1 SGHAT and CDR2 FQNNGV. This CDR3 is CASSLIGDRANNEQFF. In DNA form, the CDR3 reads TGTGCCAGCAGCTTAATTGGGGACAGAGCAAACAATGAGCAGTTCTTC.

The rearrangement joins TRBV27 to TRBJ2-5; D is possibly TRBD1 or TRBD2 (6 bases each). Between the trimmed V and J ends, which lost 8 bases and 14 bases, there was a span of 18 bases. In germline, CDR1 is MNHEY, CDR2 SMNVEV (reference sequence). This CDR3 is built from 11 residues. Here the CDR3 DNA reads TGTGCCAGCCGCCATGGGGGGCTAGCATACTTC. Amino acid sequence: CASRHGGLAYF.

The chain has TRBV27 and TRBJ1-1; no clear D gene. Trimming took 5 bases from V and 0 from J, leaving 10 bases between them. Germline loops: CDR1 MNHEY, CDR2 SMNVEV (reference sequence). The CDR3 has 14 residues. CDR3 protein: CASSTIQMNTEAFF. Written as DNA, the CDR3 is TGTGCCAGCAGTACCATACAGATGAACACTGAAGCTTTCTTT.

This rearrangement joins TRBV10-1 to TRBJ2-6; possibly TRBD2 for D (5 bases). This CDR3 region has 17 residues. V was shortened by 0 bases and J by 2 bases, with 11 bases between the two germline ends. Germline lookup yields CDR1 WNHNN and CDR2 SYGVQD (reference sequence). The CDR3 DNA reads as TGCGCCAGCAGTGAGTCTGAGGGTTTGACTGGGGCCAACGTCCTGACTTTC. It codes for CASSESEGLTGANVLTF.

This chain's CDR3 is CASGGGTYEQYF. In DNA, the CDR3 is TGTGCCAGCGGGGGAGGGACCTACGAGCAGTACTTC. This chain uses TRBV6-1 with TRBJ2-7, with 7 bases matching TRBD2. With 8 bases clipped from V and 2 bases from J, the junction kept 3 bases outside the gene matches. Germline V gives CDR1 MNHNS, CDR2 SASEGT. This CDR3 has 12 amino acids.

The chain has TRBV9 and TRBJ1-1; 8 nucleotides match TRBD1. J lost 2 bases, V lost 3 bases, and 6 bases had no gene match. CDR1 SGDLS and CDR2 YYNGEE come from the germline V gene. This CDR3 is 15 amino acids long. CDR3 coding DNA: TGTGCCAGCAGCGAGACAGGGGTCCTCAACACTGAAGCTTTCTTT. Encoded protein: CASSETGVLNTEAFF. Full variable domain (remainder filled in from reference TRBV9 and TRBJ1-1): DSGVTQTPKHLITATGQRVTLRCSPRSGDLSVYWYQQSLDQGLQFLIQYYNGEERAKGNILERFSAQQFPDLHSELNLSSLELGDSALYFCASSETGVLNTEAFFGQGTRLTVV.